This T cell receptor (beta chain) comes out of a study of blood T cell repertoires in COVID-19. The CDR3 covers 14 residues. The germline V gene encodes CDR1 SGHRS and CDR2 YFSETQ. V lost 1 base to trimming and J lost 4 bases, with 11 bases between them. Per the authors' pipeline: Cell counts per sample came from amplifying reference gene primers. The repertoire was sequenced with immunoSEQ multiplex PCR; TCRdb's copy has only in-frame clones and lacks some. The V and J calls and clone size come from that table; D and trimming were worked out from the DNA. This table has 50,000 to 55,000 clones, approximately 90% appearing once. This clone was counted a few times.

The TCR was taken from an elderly man with acute or convalescent COVID-19. Sequenced sample: peripheral blood. The chain links TRBV5-1 to TRBJ2-5, with D maybe TRBD1 (6 bases). Here the CDR3 reads CASSLTGLGETQYF. In DNA, the CDR3 is TGCGCCAGCAGCTTGACAGGGTTGGGAGAGACCCAGTACTTC.